Presented here are 9 T cell receptor beta chains from one specimen sequenced in a study of PD-L1 blockade in urothelial cancer. Here immunoSEQ multiplex PCR was the method, and the copy in TCRdb shows in-frame clones only, minus some. Of over 75,000 clones in the sample, 85% to 90% are singletons; the top ten hold around an eighth. As for time point: pretreatment peripheral blood. This specimen was PBMCs, taken around atezolizumab (anti-PD-L1) treatment. These receptors came from a man in his fifties or sixties with urothelial cancer.

The V call is TRBV7-2, the J call TRBJ2-7, with 8 bases lining up with TRBD2. CDR3 size: 13 residues. With 4 bases clipped from V and 6 bases from J, the junction kept 5 bases outside the gene matches. In germline, CDR1 is SGHTA, CDR2 FQGNSA. CDR3 protein: CASSWQTSAEQYF. DNA for the CDR3: TGTGCCAGCAGCTGGCAGACTAGCGCCGAGCAGTACTTC.

The chain joins TRBV6-5 to TRBJ2-7, with a weak D call TRBD1 (6 bases). This CDR3 is built from 15 residues. The V and J ends lost 2 bases and 0 bases respectively, with 11 bases between them. CDR1 and CDR2 (germline): MNHEY, SVGAGI. The CDR3 nucleotides read TGTGCCAGCAGTTACCGTGTAGGGGGCTCCTACGAGCAGTACTTC. Its translation is CASSYRVGGSYEQYF.

This chain uses TRBV6-5 with TRBJ2-1; the D gene is possibly TRBD2 (6 bases). V lost 6 bases to trimming and J lost 9 bases, with 15 bases between them. Germline V CDR1 and CDR2: MNHEY, SVGAGI. This CDR3 contains 13 residues. The CDR3 coding sequence is TGTGCCAGCAGGTCGGCCTGGACTATTGAGCAGTTCTTC. This codes for CASRSAWTIEQFF.

The J gene is TRBJ2-2, the V gene TRBV6-6, with 9 bases that match TRBD1. The CDR3 has 16 residues. V lost 5 bases, J lost 7 bases, and 11 bases stayed unmatched. From germline, CDR1 is MNHNY and CDR2 SVGAGI (reference sequence). The CDR3 protein is CASSRGQGRDLGELFF. The DNA for the CDR3 is TGTGCCAGCAGTCGAGGACAGGGGAGGGATCTCGGGGAGCTGTTTTTT.

J is TRBJ2-3 and V is TRBV4-1; TRBD2 agrees at 10 bases. Germline V gene data show CDR1 as MGHRA and CDR2 as YSYEKL. The CDR3 has 20 amino acids. The junction had 16 bases not matched to a gene; V was cut back by 0 bases and J by 4 bases. The CDR3 region has the DNA TGCGCCAGCAGCCAAGAGGGGCCCCGCACCGGGACTAGCGTTTCAGATACGCAGTATTTT. Translated, it gives CASSQEGPRTGTSVSDTQYF.

The gene calls are TRBV5-1 and TRBJ2-7, with 9 bases aligning to TRBD1. Trimming took 2 bases from V and 2 from J; bases not matched to a gene: 2. This CDR3 spans 14 amino acids. Germline assignment: CDR1 SGHRS and CDR2 YFSETQ. The CDR3 nucleotides are TGCGCCAGCAGCTTCGGGACAGGGACCTACGAGCAGTACTTC. Protein: CASSFGTGTYEQYF.

This chain uses TRBV5-1 with TRBJ1-1; no definite D call. Germline CDR1 reads SGHRS; CDR2 reads YFSETQ. The CDR3 is 13 amino acids. V lost 0 bases, J lost 1 base, and 4 bases lay in between. The CDR3 DNA is TGCGCCAGCAGCTTGGTATGGAACACTGAAGCTTTCTTT. The encoded protein is CASSLVWNTEAFF.

V gene TRBV4-3 combines with J gene TRBJ2-4; D ambiguous. Between the trimmed V and J ends, which lost 1 base and 7 bases, there was a span of 11 bases. Germline CDR1 is LGHNA and CDR2 is YSLEER. The CDR3 runs to 14 residues. The CDR3 is CASSQAGGANIQYF. For the CDR3, the DNA is TGCGCCAGCAGCCAAGCCGGCGGAGCGAACATTCAGTACTTC.

The chain carries TRBV28 and TRBJ1-2, with D uncertain. The CDR3 contains 15 residues. CDR1 MDHEN and CDR2 SYDVKM come from the germline V gene. V shed 4 bases and J shed 3 bases, with 15 bases lying between them. This chain's CDR3 is CASSSMGRPDYGYTF. The CDR3 DNA reads as TGTGCCAGCAGTTCTATGGGGAGGCCCGACTATGGCTACACCTTC.